The next 3 T cell receptor beta chains were all read from a single sample in a study of blood T cell repertoires in COVID-19. TCRdb's copy holds only in-frame clones and misses some; the assay was immunoSEQ multiplex PCR. The sample includes about 210,000 clones, around 90% of them seen just once. Sequencing used peripheral blood. All receptors derive from a man younger than 40 with acute or convalescent COVID-19.

The chain couples TRBV19 to TRBJ1-2; TRBD1 matches 8 bases. J was trimmed by 4 bases and V by 3 bases; bases with no gene match: 4. CDR1 LNHDA and CDR2 SQIVND come from the germline V gene (reference sequence). The CDR3 runs to 14 residues. Written as DNA, the CDR3 is TGTGCCAGTAGTATGGACAGGGAGATCTATGGCTACACCTTC. Its protein is CASSMDREIYGYTF. Based on the CDR3 plus reference TRBV19 and TRBJ1-2, the full variable domain is DGGITQSPKYLFRKEGQNVTLSCEQNLNHDAMYWYRQDPGQGLRLIYYSQIVNDFQKGDIAEGYSVSREKKESFPLTVTSAQKNPTAFYLCASSMDREIYGYTFGSGTRLTVV.

The rearrangement links TRBV28 to TRBJ2-7; 12 nucleotides line up with TRBD1. The CDR3 contains 14 residues. Trimming cost V 6 bases and J 5 bases; bases outside gene matches: 5. The germline V gene encodes CDR1 MDHEN and CDR2 SYDVKM. CDR3 residues: CASRGTGGINEQYF. In DNA form, the CDR3 reads TGTGCCAGCAGGGGGACAGGGGGCATCAACGAGCAGTACTTC.

The chain links TRBV3-1 (or the pseudogene TRBV3-2) to TRBJ2-5; the match to TRBD1 covers 8 bases. The CDR3 is made up of 16 amino acids. After removal of 5 bases from V and 3 bases from J, the junction contained 11 bases not matched to a gene. Germline V gene data show CDR1 as LGHDT and CDR2 as YNNKEL (reference sequence). The CDR3 is CASSFVTGAAKETQYF. The CDR3 nucleotides read TGTGCCAGCAGCTTCGTGACAGGGGCGGCGAAAGAGACCCAGTACTTC.